The next 18 T cell receptor beta chains were all read from a single sample in a study of blood T cell repertoires in COVID-19. The method was immunoSEQ multiplex PCR; TCRdb's version includes in-frame clones alone and lacks a portion of them. The table lists roughly 250,000 clones, about nine tenths of them singletons, with just over 7% in the top ten. Sequencing was performed on peripheral blood. The receptors shown here come from a man between 60 and 75 years old who had recovered from COVID-19.

J is TRBJ2-5 and V is TRBV6-5; TRBD1 matches 12 bases. Germline lookup yields CDR1 MNHEY and CDR2 SVGAGI. CDR3 length equals 15 residues. V dropped 6 bases and J dropped 4; count of bases not matched to a gene: 6. The CDR3 region is CASRPGQGASETQYF. For the CDR3, the DNA is TGTGCCAGCAGACCGGGACAGGGGGCTTCAGAGACCCAGTACTTC.

The chain couples TRBV4-1 to TRBJ1-5; D uncertain. Trimming shortened V by 4 bases and J by 0 bases, and 16 bases separated the two germline ends. The CDR3 consists of 17 residues. CDR1 MGHRA and CDR2 YSYEKL come from the germline V gene. The CDR3 DNA reads as TGCGCCAGCAGCCTCACCTTCCGGGTAGATAGCAATCAGCCCCAGCATTTT. Translating it yields CASSLTFRVDSNQPQHF.

The chain recombines TRBV12-3 or TRBV12-4 with TRBJ1-2; 7 bases are shared with TRBD1. The CDR3 has 13 residues. V lost 7 bases and J lost 8; bases outside the gene matches: 10. CDR3 bases: TGTGCCAGCACCCTGGGACAGATTGCCGGCTACACCTTC. It specifies CASTLGQIAGYTF.

This clone was counted only a few times. V and J are TRBV6-5 and TRBJ2-1; the match to TRBD2 covers 10 bases. CDR3 size: 13 residues. Losses at the gene ends were 6 bases for V and 13 bases for J; bases not matched to a gene: 9. CDR1 is MNHEY, CDR2 SVGAGI, per germline. The CDR3 sequence is CASRPASGGLQFF. DNA for the CDR3: TGTGCCAGCAGGCCGGCTAGCGGGGGTTTACAGTTCTTC.

The rearrangement links TRBV10-2 to TRBJ2-1, with D possibly being TRBD1 (6 bases). This CDR3 region has 12 residues. Germline-derived CDR1 and CDR2 are WSHSY and SAAADI. V lost 8 bases to trimming and J lost 7 bases, with 12 bases between them. DNA for the CDR3: TGCGCCAGCGCAGCACAGGGAAATGAGCAGTTCTTC. Encoded protein: CASAAQGNEQFF.

This rearrangement joins TRBV19 to TRBJ1-2, with 7 bases that match TRBD1. Germline assignment: CDR1 LNHDA and CDR2 SQIVND (reference sequence). This CDR3 is 15 amino acids long. The V and J ends lost 4 bases and 6 bases, in that order; junction bases with no gene match: 11. The CDR3 here is CASSRGQAYPNGYTF. The DNA of the CDR3 is TGTGCCAGTAGTAGAGGACAGGCTTACCCCAATGGCTACACCTTC.

The chain couples TRBV2 to TRBJ1-1, with D possibly TRBD1 on 6 matching bases. V lost 4 bases and J 5 bases, leaving 8 bases between the germline ends. The CDR3 length is 12 residues. CDR1 SNHLY and CDR2 FYNNEI come from the germline V gene. CDR3 sequence: CASSGQATEAFF. The CDR3 region has the DNA TGTGCCAGCAGTGGACAGGCAACTGAAGCTTTCTTT. The entire variable domain, with the rest obtained from reference TRBV2 and TRBJ1-1, is as follows: EPEVTQTPSHQVTQMGQEVILRCVPISNHLYFYWYRQILGQKVEFLVSFYNNEISEKSEIFDDQFSVERPDGSNFTLKIRSTKLEDSAMYFCASSGQATEAFFGQGTRLTVV.

The V and J genes are TRBV30 and TRBJ1-6, with D maybe TRBD1 (5 bases). CDR1 and CDR2 from the germline V gene are GTSNPN and SVGIG (reference sequence). V gave up 4 bases and J gave up 7 bases, with 14 bases separating them. This CDR3 contains 14 residues. The CDR3 nucleotides are TGTGCCTGGACCAAAGGGGTGGAGAATTCACCCCTCCACTTT. Protein: CAWTKGVENSPLHF.

V and J are TRBV11-3 and TRBJ2-1; 9 nucleotides agree with TRBD2. The CDR3 extends over 15 amino acids. After removal of 1 base from V and 3 bases from J, the junction contained 1 base not matched to a gene. Germline assignment: CDR1 SGHNT and CDR2 YENEEA. The CDR3 region is CASSLGRGGYNEQFF. CDR3 DNA sequence: TGTGCCAGCAGCTTAGGGCGGGGGGGCTACAATGAGCAGTTCTTC. The full variable domain, its missing parts supplied by reference TRBV11-3 and TRBJ2-1, is EAGVVQSPRYKIIEKKQPVAFWCNPISGHNTLYWYLQNLGQGPELLIRYENEEAVDDSQLPKDRFSAERLKGVDSTLKIQPAELGDSAVYLCASSLGRGGYNEQFFGPGTRLTVL.

For this clone: This CDR3 is also generated by other DNA sequences in the sample. The rearrangement joins TRBV7-2 to TRBJ2-7, with 7 bases fitting TRBD1. Germline V gene lookup returns CDR1 SGHTA and CDR2 FQGNSA. Germline trimming cut 2 bases from V and 3 bases from J; bases unmatched to any gene: 4. The CDR3 is 14 residues long. Here the CDR3 reads CASSLTRDSYEQYV. For the CDR3, the DNA is TGTGCCAGCAGCTTAACCCGGGACAGCTACGAGCAGTACGTC.

The V and J genes are TRBV9 and TRBJ2-3, with 8 bases identical to TRBD2. The CDR3 covers 16 residues. Germline V gene sequence: CDR1 SGDLS, CDR2 YYNGEE. The junction had 10 bases not matched to a gene; V was cut back by 4 bases and J by 3 bases. CDR3 amino acids: CASSPVGGGRTDTQYF. In DNA form, the CDR3 reads TGTGCCAGCAGCCCCGTGGGCGGGGGGAGAACAGATACGCAGTATTTT.

V usage is TRBV7-9 and J usage is TRBJ1-2; D remains ambiguous. CDR3 length: 13 residues. Trimming removed 5 bases from V and 5 bases from J, with 12 bases in between. Germline CDR1 SEHNR, CDR2 FQNEAQ (reference sequence). CDR3 sequence: CASSPQEHYGYTF. The CDR3 region has the DNA TGTGCCAGCAGCCCCCAAGAGCATTATGGCTACACCTTC.

This chain uses TRBV11-2 with TRBJ1-2, with 9 bases identical to TRBD1. V lost 4 bases to trimming and J lost 4 bases; unmatched junction nucleotides: 10. Germline lookup yields CDR1 SGHAT and CDR2 FQNNGV. The CDR3 runs 16 residues. The CDR3 protein is CASSSFPGQGGYGYTF. The CDR3 coding sequence is TGTGCCAGCAGCTCCTTCCCGGGACAGGGAGGCTATGGCTACACCTTC.

The chain employs TRBV5-1 and TRBJ1-2, with D possibly matching TRBD1 (5 bases). The CDR3 is made up of 13 amino acids. Germline values: CDR1 SGHRS, CDR2 YFSETQ. Trimming pared 4 bases from V and 8 bases from J, leaving 15 bases between. The CDR3 region has the DNA TGCGCCAGCAGCGAGCAGGGATTCGGGGGCTACACCTTC. This sequence encodes CASSEQGFGGYTF. The entire variable domain, with the rest obtained from reference TRBV5-1 and TRBJ1-2, is as follows: KAGVTQTPRYLIKTRGQQVTLSCSPISGHRSVSWYQQTPGQGLQFLFEYFSETQRNKGNFPGRFSGRQFSNSRSEMNVSTLELGDSALYLCASSEQGFGGYTFGSGTRLTVV.

The V and J genes are TRBV12-5 and TRBJ2-7, with no clear D. Germline lookup yields CDR1 LGHNT and CDR2 FRNRAP. This CDR3 is 14 amino acids long. The V gene lost 3 bases and the J gene lost 2 bases, with 11 bases spanning the gap. CDR3 protein: CASGFHAVTYEQYF. The CDR3 nucleotides are TGTGCTAGTGGTTTCCACGCAGTAACCTACGAGCAGTACTTC.

The rearrangement uses TRBV13 and TRBJ2-7, with D perhaps matching TRBD1 (6 bases). The CDR3 spans 15 residues. Germline-derived CDR1 and CDR2 are PRHDT and FYEKMQ (reference sequence). V gave up 1 base and J gave up 5 bases, with 15 bases separating them. The CDR3 sequence is CASSLDRALYNEQYV. CDR3 nucleotide sequence: TGTGCCAGCAGCTTAGACAGGGCTTTATACAACGAGCAGTACGTC.

This clone has a handful of counts. The chain is built from TRBV6-5 and TRBJ1-5, with D possibly TRBD1 on 5 matching bases. The germline V gene has CDR1 MNHEY and CDR2 SVGAGI. The CDR3 has 15 amino acids. Between the trimmed V and J ends, which lost 7 bases and 3 bases, there was a span of 16 bases. This chain's CDR3 is CASTGHRLNNQPQHF. Here the CDR3 DNA reads TGTGCCAGCACAGGACACCGTCTGAACAATCAGCCCCAGCATTTT.

This clone was recorded a few times. The rearrangement joins TRBV9 to TRBJ2-1; tentatively, D is TRBD2 (5 bases). Trimming took 4 bases from V and 0 from J, leaving 14 bases between them. Germline CDR1 is SGDLS and CDR2 is YYNGEE. The length of the CDR3 is 16 residues. CDR3 DNA sequence: TGTGCCAGCAGCCGATCTCAAGAGGGCTCCTACAATGAGCAGTTCTTC. Its protein is CASSRSQEGSYNEQFF.